The 20 T cell receptor beta chains reported below all come from one sample, sequenced in a study of shared clonotypes between healthy human individuals. CD45RO-negative CD8 cells positively selected for CCR7 made up the naive population, which excluded terminally differentiated effector memory CD45RA+ cells. Clones were sequenced by immunoSEQ multiplex PCR, and TCRdb holds only the in-frame ones, with some missing. The sample records around 2,000,000 clones, about 95% being singletons. Sequencing was performed on naive CD8+ T cells sorted from blood. The receptors come from a man between 18 and 29 years old in good health.

The chain joins TRBV30 to TRBJ2-2; D is possibly TRBD1 (6 bases). V was shortened by 5 bases and J by 5 bases, with 18 bases between the two germline ends. CDR3 length equals 15 residues. In germline, CDR1 is GTSNPN, CDR2 SVGIG (reference sequence). The CDR3 DNA sequence: TGTGCCTGGGAGGGAACAGGGAAAGGGACCGGGGAGCTGTTTTTT. This codes for CAWEGTGKGTGELFF.

This clone was counted a single time. The chain is built from TRBV7-9 and TRBJ2-7, with D perhaps assigned TRBD1 or TRBD2 (5 bases each). Trimming took off 1 base at V and 5 bases at J, with 15 bases between the two ends. The CDR3 runs to 15 residues. Germline loops: CDR1 SEHNR, CDR2 FQNEAQ (reference sequence). The CDR3 DNA sequence: TGTGCCAGCAGCTTAGTTTGGGACCCCCGGGACGAGCAGTACTTC. This codes for CASSLVWDPRDEQYF.

The chain joins TRBV6-1 to TRBJ1-1; D is possibly TRBD1 (5 bases). With 9 bases removed from V and 3 bases from J, the gap between germline ends came to 20 bases. The CDR3 spans 15 residues. Germline lookup yields CDR1 MNHNS and CDR2 SASEGT. CDR3 protein: CASLPGGLGDTEAFF. The DNA of the CDR3 is TGTGCCAGTCTACCGGGGGGTCTGGGTGACACTGAAGCTTTCTTT.

The genes are TRBV25-1 and TRBJ2-7; TRBD1 might be the D (6 bases). V lost 4 bases, J lost 5 bases, and 12 bases lay in between. The CDR3 is made up of 13 amino acids. Per germline, CDR1 MGHDK and CDR2 SYGVNS. The CDR3 region is CASSVQGNNEQYF. The CDR3 nucleotides read TGTGCCAGCAGTGTGCAGGGGAACAACGAGCAGTACTTC.

The CDR3 here is CASSVGGGGRTNEKLFF. The CDR3 region has the DNA TGTGCCAGCAGCGTGGGAGGGGGCGGAAGAACTAATGAAAAACTGTTTTTT. This sequence joins TRBV5-6 and TRBJ1-4; TRBD1 matches 7 bases. The germline CDR1 and CDR2 sequences are SGHDT and YYEEEE. J was trimmed by 1 base and V by 4 bases; bases with no gene match: 10. The CDR3 length is 17 residues.

As for this clone: The same CDR3 is also encoded by other DNA sequences in this sample. V is TRBV2 and J is TRBJ2-7; 7 nucleotides align to TRBD1. V gave up 6 bases and J gave up 0 bases; unmatched junction bases: 2. Germline V lookup: CDR1 SNHLY, CDR2 FYNNEI. The CDR3 totals 13 residues. CDR3 protein: CASSRDSSYEQYF. In DNA form, the CDR3 reads TGTGCCAGCAGCCGGGACAGCTCCTACGAGCAGTACTTC.

This chain links TRBV7-9 with TRBJ2-2; TRBD2 is a possible D gene (5 bases). Trimming left V 5 bases short and J 6 bases short, with 10 bases between. Germline loops: CDR1 SEHNR, CDR2 FQNEAQ (reference sequence). The CDR3 contains 13 residues. CDR3 in DNA: TGTGCCAGCAGCCCACCTAGCCCCGGGGAGCTGTTTTTT. Translation gives CASSPPSPGELFF. The complete variable domain, with remaining parts taken from reference TRBV7-9 and TRBJ2-2, reads DTGVSQNPRHKITKRGQNVTFRCDPISEHNRLYWYRQTLGQGPEFLTYFQNEAQLEKSRLLSDRFSAERPKGSFSTLEIQRTEQGDSAMYLCASSPPSPGELFFGEGSRLTVL.

V gene TRBV5-1 combines with J gene TRBJ2-1; 13 positions agree with TRBD2. With 0 bases clipped from V and 6 bases from J, the junction kept 9 bases outside the gene matches. This CDR3 is 18 amino acids long. CDR1 is SGHRS, CDR2 YFSETQ, per germline. CDR3 loop: CASSLAGGLAGSFNEQFF. The CDR3 nucleotides are TGCGCCAGCAGCTTGGCCGGGGGACTAGCGGGGAGCTTCAATGAGCAGTTCTTC. Based on the CDR3 plus reference TRBV5-1 and TRBJ2-1, the full variable domain is KAGVTQTPRYLIKTRGQQVTLSCSPISGHRSVSWYQQTPGQGLQFLFEYFSETQRNKGNFPGRFSGRQFSNSRSEMNVSTLELGDSALYLCASSLAGGLAGSFNEQFFGPGTRLTVL.

V usage is TRBV6-5 and J usage is TRBJ2-1; 8 positions agree with TRBD1. CDR3 length: 14 amino acids. Germline values: CDR1 MNHEY, CDR2 SVGAGI. With 6 bases clipped from V and 7 bases from J, the junction kept 8 bases outside the gene matches. The CDR3 reads CASSPVTGGNEQFF. Here the CDR3 DNA reads TGTGCCAGCAGCCCAGTAACAGGGGGAAATGAGCAGTTCTTC.

The J gene is TRBJ1-1, the V gene TRBV27; D is perhaps TRBD1 (5 bases). V shed 6 bases and J shed 1 base, with 12 bases lying between them. Looked up from germline, CDR1 is MNHEY and CDR2 is SMNVEV (reference sequence). The CDR3 totals 14 residues. The CDR3 nucleotides are TGTGCCAGCAGGCCAGGGATGGGGAACACTGAAGCTTTCTTT. It yields the protein CASRPGMGNTEAFF.

CDR3 loop: CAISESETGFYEQYF. The CDR3 DNA follows: TGTGCCATCAGTGAGTCAGAGACAGGATTCTACGAGCAGTACTTC. The J gene is TRBJ2-7, the V gene TRBV10-3, with D maybe TRBD1 (6 bases). This CDR3 contains 15 residues. Trimming shortened V by 0 bases and J by 3 bases, and 12 bases separated the two germline ends. The germline CDR1 and CDR2 sequences are ENHRY and SYGVKD.

The chain couples TRBV13 to TRBJ1-4; 9 bases fit TRBD1. The germline gives CDR1 PRHDT, CDR2 FYEKMQ (reference sequence). The CDR3 sequence is 16 residues long. V shed 4 bases, J shed 7 bases, and the junction held 10 bases outside the gene matches. The CDR3 sequence: CASSYLQGAHSEKLFF. The CDR3 bases are TGTGCCAGCAGCTATTTACAGGGGGCGCATAGTGAAAAACTGTTTTTT.

The V call is TRBV6-1, the J call TRBJ2-1; the match to TRBD2 covers 9 bases. From germline, CDR1 is MNHNS and CDR2 SASEGT. The V segment lost 7 bases and the J segment 4 bases; nucleotides outside the gene matches: 5. This CDR3 is 14 amino acids long. The CDR3 protein is CASMRLAEYNEQFF. The CDR3 bases are TGTGCCAGCATGCGACTAGCGGAATACAATGAGCAGTTCTTC.

This clone was seen more than once but under ten times. The sample holds other DNA sequences that translate to the same CDR3. This chain connects TRBV27 to TRBJ1-5; D gene ambiguous. This CDR3 comprises 13 residues. Germline V gene sequence: CDR1 MNHEY, CDR2 SMNVEV (reference sequence). Trimming removed 2 bases from V and 4 bases from J, with 6 bases in between. The CDR3 sequence is CASSLDWNQPQHF. Here the CDR3 DNA reads TGTGCCAGCAGTTTAGACTGGAATCAGCCCCAGCATTTT.

The chain joins TRBV11-1 to TRBJ2-1, with D perhaps TRBD2 (6 bases). V gave up 1 base and J gave up 6 bases, with 13 bases separating them. The length of the CDR3 is 15 residues. Germline lookup yields CDR1 SGHAT and CDR2 FQDESV (reference sequence). The CDR3 DNA reads TGTGCCAGCAGCTTAGAGGACTTCGGGGGCAATGAGCAGTTCTTC. Protein product: CASSLEDFGGNEQFF.

This clone was seen only once. The CDR3 region is CAWKDPGERRAFF. The CDR3 nucleotides are TGTGCCTGGAAAGATCCCGGAGAGCGTAGGGCTTTCTTT. The V and J genes are TRBV30 and TRBJ1-1; D unclear. V lost 4 bases to trimming and J lost 11 bases, with 20 bases between them. The CDR3 runs to 13 residues. The germline V gene encodes CDR1 GTSNPN and CDR2 SVGIG (reference sequence).

The CDR3 region is CASSQGTGVETQYF. The CDR3 DNA reads as TGCGCCAGCAGCCAAGGGACAGGGGTGGAGACCCAGTACTTC. The chain joins TRBV4-3 to TRBJ2-5; 9 bases line up with TRBD1. The V segment lost 1 base and the J segment 5 bases; nucleotides outside the gene matches: 2. The CDR3 has 14 amino acids. Germline V gene sequence: CDR1 LGHNA, CDR2 YSLEER.

The CDR3 here is CASTPGLAGGDNTQYF. CDR3 coding DNA: TGTGCCAGCACTCCCGGACTAGCGGGGGGGGATAATACGCAGTATTTT. The rearrangement uses TRBV2 and TRBJ2-3; 15 bases align to TRBD2. The V and J ends lost 7 bases and 7 bases, in that order; junction bases with no gene match: 9. Looked up from germline, CDR1 is SNHLY and CDR2 is FYNNEI. The CDR3 spans 16 residues.

This chain links TRBV29-1 with TRBJ1-3; a possible D gene is TRBD1 (5 bases). This CDR3 is built from 16 residues. The V gene lost 4 bases and the J gene lost 0 bases, with 16 bases spanning the gap. Germline-derived CDR1 and CDR2 are SQVTM and ANQGSEA. The CDR3 sequence: CSVVEPGPSSGNTIYF. The CDR3 DNA sequence: TGCAGCGTTGTCGAGCCGGGGCCAAGCTCTGGAAACACCATATATTTT.

This clone has only one observation. Additional DNA sequences in this sample encode the identical CDR3. V usage is TRBV4-1 and J usage is TRBJ2-6; D is undetermined. Per the germline V gene, CDR1 is MGHRA and CDR2 is YSYEKL. The CDR3 length is 15 residues. Trimming removed 1 base from V and 0 bases from J, with 4 bases in between. The DNA for the CDR3 is TGCGCCAGCAGCCAAGGGGTCTCTGGGGCCAACGTCCTGACTTTC. This sequence encodes CASSQGVSGANVLTF.